The present T cell receptor beta chain was sequenced within a study of cytomegalovirus exposure and HLA in healthy donors. Overall study context: A later analysis reported the same platform for the 120 validation repertoires and the 500 to 750 first-cohort repertoires. Overall study findings and caveats: Rare TCR sequences dominated, though some public TCRs recurred in many donors.

About this clone itself: Antigen specificity is unknown.

The CDR3 consists of 13 residues. V lost 8 bases and J lost 8, with 16 bases in between. Germline V gene lookup returns CDR1 SGHNT and CDR2 YENEEA. Method: immunoSEQ multiplex PCR; TCRdb's copy keeps in-frame clones and lacks some. The sample includes approximately 90,000 clones, around 96% of them seen just once. Sequencing was done on a sample of PBMCs. The sequence was obtained from a man between 18 and 35 years old in good health and CMV-seronegative. The chain carries TRBV11-3 and TRBJ2-1; D possibly corresponds to TRBD1 (6 bases). The CDR3 here is CASADRIDHEQFF. The DNA of the CDR3 is TGTGCCAGCGCTGACAGGATCGATCATGAGCAGTTCTTC.